The clone carrying this T cell receptor beta chain was recorded a few times. What it binds is not known. This entry comes from a study of CD8 T cells in ankylosing spondylitis. Study-wide findings and caveats: In ankylosing spondylitis blood, a motif of about 8 highly homologous TCR beta variants appeared characteristic.

Each CDR3 protein gets one entry after TCRdb re-called the 5' RACE reads with MiXCR. The repertoire consists of around 770,000 distinct CDR3 sequences, with approximately 12% occurring once and the leading ten covering roughly 0.51%. The CDR3 extends over 13 amino acids. The germline CDR1 and CDR2 sequences are DFQATT and SNEGSKA (reference sequence). Trimming left V 1 base short and J 5 bases short, with 11 bases between. J is TRBJ2-5 and V is TRBV20-1, with D unclear. The source is a male donor with ankylosing spondylitis. Sequencing used blood, either unsorted or a sorted T cell fraction (not recorded which). CDR3 protein: CSARAPGGETQYF. The CDR3 region has the DNA TGCAGTGCTAGAGCCCCGGGTGGGGAGACCCAGTACTTC.